This T cell receptor (beta chain) was sequenced during a study of T cell responses to AZD1222 COVID-19 vaccine. Study observations and caveats: Two doses of AZD1222 preceded a rise in Spike-specific TCR breadth and depth. Among spike-specific TCRs, nearly half reportedly target unmutated variant regions. Baseline antibody screening turned up just a handful of seropositive AZD1222 recipients. Across the whole spike, CD4 TCRs peaked at regions 160-218 and 743-854.

Germline V gene lookup returns CDR1 LGHDT and CDR2 YNNKEL (reference sequence). The CDR3 sequence is 19 residues long. V trimming: 1 base; J trimming: 4 bases; junction bases outside the gene matches: 13. A word on this clone: Its matching antigen is unknown.

Generated by immunoSEQ multiplex PCR, the TCRdb table keeps only in-frame clones and is missing some. The sample consists of roughly 62,000 clones, 65% to 80% of them appearing once. This sequence joins TRBV3-1 (or the pseudogene TRBV3-2) and TRBJ2-1; 10 nucleotides agree with TRBD2. This clonotype was sampled from an adult in good health. This material consisted of peripheral blood, taken on day 0 of AZD1222 vaccination. The DNA of the CDR3 is TGTGCCAGCAGCCAAGCTCTACATAGCGGGGGGACCCCTTACAATGAGCAGTTCTTC. Translation gives CASSQALHSGGTPYNEQFF.